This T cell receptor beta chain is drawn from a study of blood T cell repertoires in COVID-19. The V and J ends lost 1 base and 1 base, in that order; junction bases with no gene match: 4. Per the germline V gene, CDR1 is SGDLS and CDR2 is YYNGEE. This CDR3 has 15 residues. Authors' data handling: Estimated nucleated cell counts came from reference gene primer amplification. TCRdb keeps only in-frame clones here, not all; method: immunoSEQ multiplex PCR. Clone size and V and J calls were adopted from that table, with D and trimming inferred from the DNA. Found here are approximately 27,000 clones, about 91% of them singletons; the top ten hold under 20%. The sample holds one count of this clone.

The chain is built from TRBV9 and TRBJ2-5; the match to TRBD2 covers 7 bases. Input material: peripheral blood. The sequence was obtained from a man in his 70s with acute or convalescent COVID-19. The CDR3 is CASSVSTGGQETQYF. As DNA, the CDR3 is TGTGCCAGCAGCGTATCCACGGGGGGCCAAGAGACCCAGTACTTC.